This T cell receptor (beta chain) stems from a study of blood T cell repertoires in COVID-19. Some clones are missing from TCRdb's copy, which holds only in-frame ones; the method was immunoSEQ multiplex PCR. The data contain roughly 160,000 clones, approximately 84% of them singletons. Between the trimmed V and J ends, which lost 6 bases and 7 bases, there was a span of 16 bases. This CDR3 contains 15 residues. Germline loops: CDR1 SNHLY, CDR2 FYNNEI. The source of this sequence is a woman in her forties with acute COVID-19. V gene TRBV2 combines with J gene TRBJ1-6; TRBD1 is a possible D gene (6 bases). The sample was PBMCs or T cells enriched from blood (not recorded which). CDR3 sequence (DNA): TGTGCCAGCAGCGCCCTAGAGGGGGGGAATTCACCCCTCCACTTT. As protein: CASSALEGGNSPLHF.